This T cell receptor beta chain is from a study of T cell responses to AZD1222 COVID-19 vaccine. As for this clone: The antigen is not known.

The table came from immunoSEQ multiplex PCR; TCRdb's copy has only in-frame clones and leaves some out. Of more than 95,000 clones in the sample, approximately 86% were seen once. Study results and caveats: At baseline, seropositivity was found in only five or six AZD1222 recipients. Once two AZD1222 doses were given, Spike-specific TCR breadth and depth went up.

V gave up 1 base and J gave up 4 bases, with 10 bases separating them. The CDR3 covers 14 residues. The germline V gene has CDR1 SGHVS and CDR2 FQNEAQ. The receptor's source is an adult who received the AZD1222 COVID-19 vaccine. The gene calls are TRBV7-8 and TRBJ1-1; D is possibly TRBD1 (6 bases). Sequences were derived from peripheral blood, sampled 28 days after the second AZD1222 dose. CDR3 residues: CASSLDGGLTEAFF. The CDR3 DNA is TGTGCCAGCAGCTTAGATGGGGGGCTCACTGAAGCTTTCTTT.